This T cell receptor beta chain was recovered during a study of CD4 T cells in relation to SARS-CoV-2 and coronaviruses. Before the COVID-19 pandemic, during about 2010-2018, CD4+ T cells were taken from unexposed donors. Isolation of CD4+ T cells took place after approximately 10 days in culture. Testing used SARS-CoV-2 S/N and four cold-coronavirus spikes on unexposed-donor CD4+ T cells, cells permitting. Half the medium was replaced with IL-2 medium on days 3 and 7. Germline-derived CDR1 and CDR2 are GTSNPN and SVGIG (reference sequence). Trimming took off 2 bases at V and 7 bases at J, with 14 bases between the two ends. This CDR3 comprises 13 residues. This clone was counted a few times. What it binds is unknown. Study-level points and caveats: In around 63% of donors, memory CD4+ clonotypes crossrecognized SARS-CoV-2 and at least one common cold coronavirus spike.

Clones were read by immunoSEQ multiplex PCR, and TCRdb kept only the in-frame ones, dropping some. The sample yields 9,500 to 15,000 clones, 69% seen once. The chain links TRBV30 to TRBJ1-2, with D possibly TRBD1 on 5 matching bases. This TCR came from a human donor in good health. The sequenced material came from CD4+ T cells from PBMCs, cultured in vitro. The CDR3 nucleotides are TGTGCCTGGAGTAGCAACAGGTTCTTTGGCTACACCTTC. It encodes CAWSSNRFFGYTF.